A selection of T cell receptor beta chains follows, all from one sample in a study of blood T cell repertoires in COVID-19. The repertoire was sequenced with immunoSEQ multiplex PCR; TCRdb's copy has only in-frame clones and lacks some. Among about 120,000 clones listed, 85% were seen once. The specimen sequenced was peripheral blood. Every receptor here comes from a woman aged 80 or over with acute or convalescent COVID-19. Each CDR3 is given with its conserved first and last residue. D genes are given only for firm matches. Not all rows give a size; the values are once, few, many and, for expanded clones, a class.

j_call v_call d_call clone_size cdr3_nt cdr3_aa
TRBJ1-2 TRBV28 . . TGTGCCAGCAGCTCGGGGGAGGGCTATGGCTACACCTTC CASSSGEGYGYTF
TRBJ2-3 TRBV5-1 TRBD2 . TGCGCCAGCAGCTTGGTAGCGGGGCTGAATGCAGATACGCAGTATTTT CASSLVAGLNADTQYF
TRBJ1-1 TRBV4-1 . . TGCGCCAGCAGCATTACAATGAACACTGAAGCTTTCTTT CASSITMNTEAFF
TRBJ2-1 TRBV9 TRBD2 . TGTGCCAGCAGCCGCACTAGCGGGGGGGTCCATGAGCAGTTCTTC CASSRTSGGVHEQFF
TRBJ2-6 TRBV6-1 . . TGTGCCAGCAGTGCCTTGGCCTTCTCTGGGGCCAACGTCCTGACTTTC CASSALAFSGANVLTF
TRBJ1-3 TRBV2 . . TGTGCCAGCAGTGAAGTGGCAGGGATCTCTGGAAACACCATATATTTT CASSEVAGISGNTIYF
TRBJ1-2 TRBV5-3 TRBD1 . TGTGCCAGAAGCTTCGGACAGGGGGCGCGAGTGTGGTACACCTTC CARSFGQGARVWYTF
TRBJ1-3 TRBV5-1 . . TGCGCCAGCAGCCCGGGGGTGAACTCTGGAAACACCATATATTTT CASSPGVNSGNTIYF
TRBJ1-2 TRBV12-3/TRBV12-4 . . TGTGCCAGCACCGGGACAACTTATGGCTACACCTTC CASTGTTYGYTF
TRBJ1-1 TRBV11-2 . few TGTGCCAGCAGCCCAACAGCGAACACTGAAGCTTTCTTT CASSPTANTEAFF
TRBJ1-1 TRBV7-3 . few TGTGCCAGCAGCCAGGTGAACACTGAAGCTTTCTTT CASSQVNTEAFF
TRBJ1-1 TRBV29-1 . . TGCAGCGCCTCGACAGAGATGAACACTGAAGCTTTCTTT CSASTEMNTEAFF
TRBJ2-5 TRBV7-6 TRBD1 once TGTGCCAGCAGCTTAAGGACAGGGGGTCCGGAGACCCAGTACTTC CASSLRTGGPETQYF
TRBJ2-4 TRBV5-1 TRBD1 . TGCGCCAGCAGCCCGGGACAGTTAGCCAAAAACATTCAGTACTTC CASSPGQLAKNIQYF
TRBJ1-5 TRBV19 TRBD1 . TGTGCCAGTAGTGACAGGGGAAGGCAGCCCCAGCATTTT CASSDRGRQPQHF
TRBJ2-5 TRBV9 . . TGTGCCAGCAGCGTAGCGGAGACAGTTGGACAAGAGACCCAGTACTTC CASSVAETVGQETQYF
TRBJ2-1 TRBV4-2 TRBD2 . TGTGCCAGCAGCCAAGGGGGGACTAGCGGGGCTAGTGAGCAGTTCTTC CASSQGGTSGASEQFF
TRBJ1-1 TRBV6-5 . . TGTGCCAGCAGCCGAATTTCGACAGGGAACACTGAAGCTTTCTTT CASSRISTGNTEAFF
TRBJ1-1 TRBV19 TRBD1 . TGTGCCAGTAGTAAAGGACAGGTCGACACTGAAGCTTTCTTT CASSKGQVDTEAFF
TRBJ1-1 TRBV27 . . TGTGCCAGCAGTTTGCGGGCTCTTAACACTGAAGCTTTCTTT CASSLRALNTEAFF
TRBJ1-2 TRBV19 . . TGTGCCAGTAGAACGGGTTCCCCCCTCTATGGCTACACCTTC CASRTGSPLYGYTF
TRBJ2-2 TRBV7-3 TRBD1 . TGTGCCAGCAGCTCGGGACAGGGGAACACCGGGGAGCTGTTTTTT CASSSGQGNTGELFF
TRBJ2-1 TRBV6-2/TRBV6-3 . . TGTGCCAGCAGTAGAGAAGAGAGCTCCTACAATGAGCAGTTCTTC CASSREESSYNEQFF
TRBJ1-1 TRBV6-1 TRBD1 once TGTGCCAGCAGTGACCCCCGGGACAGGTCGAACGCTTTCTTT CASSDPRDRSNAFF
TRBJ1-1 TRBV19 . . TGTGCCAGCTGGGTGGCTGGGGGCAACACTGAAGCTTTCTTT CASWVAGGNTEAFF
TRBJ1-5 TRBV6-1 TRBD1 . TGTGCCAGCAGTTTTCGTCAGGGGGTAGATCAGCCCCAGCATTTT CASSFRQGVDQPQHF
TRBJ2-5 TRBV5-1 . . TGCGCCAGCAGCTTGGAAGCGGGACGAAGGGGGGAGACCCAGTACTTC CASSLEAGRRGETQYF
TRBJ2-1 TRBV14 TRBD2 . TGTGCCAGCAGCCAAGGAGCGGGGTGGTACAATGAGCAGTTCTTC CASSQGAGWYNEQFF
TRBJ2-3 TRBV5-1 TRBD2 once TGCGCCAGCAGCCCTATAGCGGGGGGGCCGGGAGATACGCAGTATTTT CASSPIAGGPGDTQYF
TRBJ2-3 TRBV10-3 TRBD2 few TGTGCCATCAGCACTAGCGTGGGTACAGATACGCAGTATTTT CAISTSVGTDTQYF
TRBJ1-5 TRBV6-5 . . TGTGCCAGCAGGAGGTTCGGGGACAATCCCCAGCCCCAGCATTTT CASRRFGDNPQPQHF
TRBJ2-5 TRBV14 . . TGTGCCAGCAGCCAAAGACAGTACCAAGAGACCCAGTACTTC CASSQRQYQETQYF
TRBJ1-1 TRBV29-1 . . TGCAGCGTTGAGAGGCAGTTCGTCACTGAAGCTTTCTTT CSVERQFVTEAFF
TRBJ1-2 TRBV14 . . TGTGCCAGCAGCCAAGACCGGGGGTTGGTTGGCGGCTACACCTTC CASSQDRGLVGGYTF
TRBJ1-1 TRBV27 . . TGTGCCAGCAGTCATACAACTGGACTTTTGAACACTGAAGCTTTCTTT CASSHTTGLLNTEAFF
TRBJ2-1 TRBV21-1 . . TGTGCCAGCAGCTCCCGGGGGAGGCAAGGGAATGAGCAGTTCTTC CASSSRGRQGNEQFF
TRBJ1-3 TRBV5-1 . . TGCGCCAGCCAACCGACAAGCTCTGGAAACACCATATATTTT CASQPTSSGNTIYF
TRBJ1-5 TRBV19 . . TGTGCCAGTAGTATGAGGTTAGGGGGCAATCAGCCCCAGCATTTT CASSMRLGGNQPQHF
TRBJ1-1 TRBV5-1 TRBD1 . TGCGCCAGCAGCTTGGAGACAGGGGGTATGGTGACTTTCTTT CASSLETGGMVTFF
TRBJ1-1 TRBV3-1/TRBV3-2 . few TGTGCCAGCAGCCGGAGGGAGTCGGACACTGAAGCTTTCTTT CASSRRESDTEAFF
TRBJ2-5 TRBV5-1 TRBD1 . TGCGCCAGCAGCTTGGAGGGACAGGGTTTCGAGACCCAGTACTTC CASSLEGQGFETQYF
TRBJ1-6 TRBV10-3 . . TGTGCCATCAGACGGGGTGGGAATAATTCACCCCTCCACTTT CAIRRGGNNSPLHF
TRBJ1-2 TRBV4-3 TRBD1 . TGCGCCAGCAGCCAGGGGACAGATAACTATGGCTACACCTTC CASSQGTDNYGYTF
TRBJ1-5 TRBV3-1/TRBV3-2 TRBD1 . TGTGCCAGCAGCCCCTCGGGACAGCGGGTAAATCAGTCCCAGCATTTT CASSPSGQRVNQSQHF
TRBJ1-4 TRBV18 . . TGTGCCAGCTCACTACAGGGAGGGAATGAAAAACTGTTTTTT CASSLQGGNEKLFF
TRBJ2-2 TRBV29-1 . . TGCAGCGTCGCCCTAGCCTCCCTTAACACCGGGGAGCTGTTTTTT CSVALASLNTGELFF
TRBJ2-2 TRBV7-3 . . TGTGCCAGCAGCTTGGGCCACAACACCGGGGAGCTGTTTTTT CASSLGHNTGELFF
TRBJ1-5 TRBV11-2 . . TGTGCCAGCAGCGAACAGGGTTACCAGCCCCAGCATTTT CASSEQGYQPQHF
TRBJ2-2 TRBV18 TRBD2 . TGTGCCAGCTCACCGGGACTAGCGTCCACCGGGGAGCTGTTTTTT CASSPGLASTGELFF
TRBJ1-2 TRBV4-2 . . TGTGCCAGCAGCCTTACGGACTATGGCTACACCTTC CASSLTDYGYTF
TRBJ1-1 TRBV7-3 . . TGTGCCAGCAGCCCCAGCAGGGGTCTTCGGACTGAAGCTTTCTTT CASSPSRGLRTEAFF
TRBJ2-3 TRBV10-2 TRBD2 . TGCGCCAGCAGTGTTACTAGCGGGGGGAACACAGATACGCAGTATTTT CASSVTSGGNTDTQYF
TRBJ2-1 TRBV3-1/TRBV3-2 TRBD2 . TGTGCCAGCAGCCAAGGGGGACTAGCGGTATACAATGAGCAGTTCTTC CASSQGGLAVYNEQFF
TRBJ1-3 TRBV7-9 . . TGTGCCAGCAGCTTTCAGGGATTTGCCTCTGGAAACACCATATATTTT CASSFQGFASGNTIYF
TRBJ2-3 TRBV11-1 TRBD1 . TGTGCCAGCAGCGCCCGACAGGGGGATACGCAGTATTTT CASSARQGDTQYF
TRBJ1-5 TRBV27 TRBD1 . TGTGCCAGCAGGCGACAGGGTGTGAGGTATAGCAATCAGCCCCAGCATTTT CASRRQGVRYSNQPQHF
TRBJ1-4 TRBV3-1/TRBV3-2 . . TGTGCCAGCAGCCTTTTCAGGCGTGAAAAACTGTTTTTT CASSLFRREKLFF
TRBJ2-1 TRBV5-1 . . TGCGCCAGCAGTGAGATCTCCTACAATGAGCAGTTCTTC CASSEISYNEQFF
TRBJ1-4 TRBV5-6 . . TGTGCCAGCAGCTCTCGCGGGGTTAATGAAAAACTGTTTTTT CASSSRGVNEKLFF
TRBJ2-2 TRBV7-6 . . TGTGCCAGCAGCTTAGCAAGACTCGGTCGGAACACCGGGGAGCTGTTTTTT CASSLARLGRNTGELFF